What follows are 16 T cell receptor beta chains derived from one specimen sequenced in a study of cytomegalovirus exposure and HLA in healthy donors. PCR used 60 Vbeta primers and 13 Jbeta primers. TCRdb's table, derived via immunoSEQ multiplex PCR, lists solely in-frame clones and lacks some. The sample has 150,000 or so clones, roughly 70% seen once. The sample comprised PBMCs. The origin of the receptors is a male donor in good health and CMV-seronegative.

This clone was seen a few times. The chain uses TRBV11-2 and TRBJ1-2; TRBD1 might be the D (6 bases). Germline CDR1 and CDR2: SGHAT and FQNNGV. This CDR3 is built from 11 residues. V was clipped by 3 bases and J by 14 bases, with 13 bases between them. CDR3 loop: CASSLGTDSTF. The CDR3 DNA is TGTGCCAGCAGCTTGGGGACGGACAGTACCTTC.

This chain uses TRBV2 with TRBJ2-7, with 8 bases identical to TRBD1. The germline CDR1 and CDR2 sequences are SNHLY and FYNNEI. V gave up 2 bases and J gave up 1 base; unmatched junction bases: 4. There are 15 residues in the CDR3. CDR3 amino acids: CASSERDRLSYEQYF. CDR3 DNA: TGTGCCAGCAGTGAACGGGACAGGTTATCCTACGAGCAGTACTTC.

This clone turned up a few times. The gene calls are TRBV18 and TRBJ2-2, with unresolved D. This CDR3 contains 12 residues. CDR1 and CDR2 from the germline V gene are KGHSH and LQKENI. Trimming cost V 3 bases and J 4 bases, with 3 bases left between them. Written as DNA, the CDR3 is TGTGCCAGCTCACCGCGCACCGGGGAGCTGTTTTTT. This encodes CASSPRTGELFF. Filled out from reference TRBV18 and TRBJ2-2, the complete variable domain reads NAGVMQNPRHLVRRRGQEARLRCSPMKGHSHVYWYRQLPEEGLKFMVYLQKENIIDESGMPKERFSAEFPKEGPSILRIQQVVRGDSAAYFCASSPRTGELFFGEGSRLTVL.

The chain recombines TRBV27 with TRBJ1-5; D call uncertain. The germline V gene has CDR1 MNHEY and CDR2 SMNVEV (reference sequence). CDR3 length: 13 residues. Deletions cut 1 base from V and 9 bases from J, with 10 bases between. CDR3 sequence: CASSLLETGPQHF. The CDR3, as DNA: TGTGCCAGCAGTTTATTGGAAACGGGGCCCCAGCATTTT.

This clone was observed a few times. The chain joins TRBV6-5 to TRBJ1-1; D possibly corresponds to TRBD1 (5 bases). The CDR3 extends over 15 amino acids. Trimming stripped 0 bases from V and 5 bases from J, with 13 bases between. In germline, CDR1 is MNHEY, CDR2 SVGAGI. CDR3 protein: CASSYSMGGWTEAFF. CDR3 DNA sequence: TGTGCCAGCAGTTACTCGATGGGGGGATGGACTGAAGCTTTCTTT.

In its sample, this clone was seen a few times. V gene TRBV27 combines with J gene TRBJ1-4; unclear D gene. The CDR3 has 14 amino acids. The germline gives CDR1 MNHEY, CDR2 SMNVEV (reference sequence). V lost 2 bases, J lost 7 bases, and 11 bases lay in between. The CDR3 region is CASSLRPGGEKLFF. The CDR3 region has the DNA TGTGCCAGCAGTTTAAGGCCCGGAGGTGAAAAACTGTTTTTT.

The chain joins TRBV4-1 to TRBJ2-7; D is undetermined. Germline CDR1 MGHRA, CDR2 YSYEKL. The CDR3 length is 14 residues. V was pared by 1 base and J by 0 bases, with 7 bases between. This CDR3 is CASSQGHTSYEQYF. For the CDR3, the DNA is TGCGCCAGCAGCCAAGGACACACCTCCTACGAGCAGTACTTC.

This clone occurred once. This chain links TRBV28 with TRBJ2-7; 9 bases map to TRBD1. Germline-derived CDR1 and CDR2 are MDHEN and SYDVKM. The CDR3 is 14 residues long. The V and J ends lost 8 bases and 4 bases, in that order; junction bases with no gene match: 9. The CDR3 spells CASGSTGGRYEQYF. The CDR3 DNA sequence: TGTGCCAGCGGGAGTACAGGGGGCAGGTACGAGCAGTACTTC.

This clone was counted a single time. The chain is built from TRBV30 and TRBJ2-7, with 8 nucleotides matching TRBD1. The CDR3 totals 15 residues. V lost 7 bases and J lost 4; bases outside the gene matches: 15. Germline V CDR1 and CDR2: GTSNPN, SVGIG (reference sequence). The CDR3, as DNA: TGTGCCTTAAGACAGGGGAATTCGGAGCGGTACGAGCAGTACTTC. Encoded protein: CALRQGNSERYEQYF.

This clone was detected once. The V and J genes are TRBV7-2 and TRBJ2-7, with 9 nucleotides matching TRBD2. With 6 bases clipped from V and 4 bases from J, the junction kept 7 bases outside the gene matches. This CDR3 is built from 14 residues. Germline V gene sequence: CDR1 SGHTA, CDR2 FQGNSA. CDR3 bases: TGTGCCAGCAGATACACTAGCGGGCCTTACGAGCAGTACTTC. This translates into CASRYTSGPYEQYF.

The chain carries TRBV6-1 and TRBJ2-7; TRBD1 might be the D (6 bases). Looked up from germline, CDR1 is MNHNS and CDR2 is SASEGT. V was cut by 4 bases and J by 4 bases, with 20 bases left in between. The CDR3 covers 16 residues. In DNA form, the CDR3 reads TGTGCCAGCAGTGCCTCCGACAGGTTTGTGCGGTACGAGCAGTACTTC. It yields the protein CASSASDRFVRYEQYF.

The table lists this clone with a few counts. This sequence joins TRBV18 and TRBJ2-1; D might be TRBD1 (6 bases). V was shortened by 0 bases and J by 0 bases, with 12 bases between the two germline ends. CDR1 is KGHSH, CDR2 LQKENI, per germline. The CDR3 consists of 17 residues. The CDR3 here is CASSPPGALSSYNEQFF. The DNA for the CDR3 is TGTGCCAGCTCACCACCGGGGGCCCTCAGCTCCTACAATGAGCAGTTCTTC.

The V call is TRBV9, the J call TRBJ1-6; no firm D call. This CDR3 region has 16 residues. The V and J ends lost 0 bases and 5 bases respectively, with 12 bases between them. Germline V gene data show CDR1 as SGDLS and CDR2 as YYNGEE. This CDR3 is CASSVGLSHNNSPLHF. Written as DNA, the CDR3 is TGTGCCAGCAGCGTAGGTCTGAGCCATAATAATTCACCCCTCCACTTT.

This chain links TRBV28 with TRBJ1-5; TRBD1 is a possible D gene (5 bases). Trimming shortened V by 7 bases and J by 8 bases, and 15 bases separated the two germline ends. CDR1 MDHEN and CDR2 SYDVKM come from the germline V gene. The CDR3 is 13 amino acids. CDR3 DNA sequence: TGTGCCAGCATAGGGGTATCTGGAGAGCCCCAGCATTTT. Translated, it gives CASIGVSGEPQHF.

This chain joins TRBV6-1 and TRBJ1-2; 9 bases are a match to TRBD1. After removal of 5 bases from V and 6 bases from J, the junction contained 7 bases not matched to a gene. This CDR3 has 14 amino acids. Germline CDR1 is MNHNS and CDR2 is SASEGT. CDR3 amino acids: CASSFRGQGDGYTF. The CDR3 DNA sequence: TGTGCCAGCAGTTTTCGGGGACAGGGAGATGGCTACACCTTC.

The V gene is TRBV30, the J gene TRBJ2-3; D unresolved. This CDR3 comprises 15 residues. Germline lookup yields CDR1 GTSNPN and CDR2 SVGIG (reference sequence). V was trimmed by 2 bases and J by 0 bases, leaving 12 bases between them. The CDR3 DNA reads TGTGCCTGGAGTCGCTTGCGGTCTAGCACAGATACGCAGTATTTT. It specifies CAWSRLRSSTDTQYF.